A selection of T cell receptor beta chains follows, all from one sample in a study of blood T cells in healthy people across ages. Via MiXCR, TCRdb re-called the 5' RACE reads, giving one row per CDR3 protein. The sample records 800,000 or so distinct CDR3 sequences, around 62% being singletons. Sequencing was done on a sample of blood. The receptors here all came from a man aged 25 to 40 in good health. The CDR3 runs from the conserved cysteine through the conserved F or W. Each record gives: J gene, clone size, D gene, V gene, CDR3 protein, CDR3 DNA. The D gene is left open where the match is weak. Part of the rows lack a size; the others show once, few, many or a class for expanded clones.

J: TRBJ1-2; size: NA; D: NA; V: TRBV12-3/TRBV12-4; CDR3: CASREEGTDGYTF; DNA: TGTGCCAGCAGAGAAGAAGGGACGGATGGCTACACCTTC
J: TRBJ1-3; size: NA; D: TRBD1; V: TRBV12-3/TRBV12-4; CDR3: CASSLWDRAISGNTIYF; DNA: TGTGCCAGCAGTCTATGGGACAGGGCGATCTCCGGAAACACCATATATTTT
J: TRBJ1-2; size: many; D: NA; V: TRBV20-1; CDR3: CSAPKQAGARGYGYTF; DNA: TGCAGTGCCCCCAAGCAAGCAGGGGCACGGGGCTATGGCTACACCTTC
J: TRBJ1-1; size: NA; D: NA; V: TRBV25-1; CDR3: CASIIPGGSEAFF; DNA: TGTGCCAGCATCATCCCTGGGGGCAGTGAAGCTTTCTTT
J: TRBJ2-1; size: NA; D: TRBD2; V: TRBV20-1; CDR3: CSARAGAGDEQFF; DNA: TGCAGTGCTAGAGCTGGAGCGGGGGATGAGCAGTTCTTC
J: TRBJ2-1; size: NA; D: NA; V: TRBV20-1; CDR3: CSSNDGGASSYNEQFF; DNA: TGCAGTTCCAACGACGGCGGGGCGAGCTCCTACAATGAGCAGTTCTTC
J: TRBJ2-7; size: NA; D: NA; V: TRBV20-1; CDR3: CSAGVPPQVGYEQYF; DNA: TGCAGTGCTGGGGTCCCCCCTCAGGTGGGATACGAGCAGTACTTC
J: TRBJ2-7; size: NA; D: TRBD2; V: TRBV7-2; CDR3: CASSFKTSGSLEAYEQYF; DNA: TGTGCCAGCAGCTTTAAGACTAGCGGGAGTCTTGAAGCCTACGAGCAGTACTTC
J: TRBJ2-2; size: NA; D: NA; V: TRBV7-2; CDR3: CASSFLPLSGELFF; DNA: TGTGCCAGCAGCTTCCTGCCCCTCTCCGGGGAGCTGTTTTTT
J: TRBJ2-7; size: NA; D: NA; V: TRBV29-1; CDR3: CSAGGDNPRIQYF; DNA: TGCAGCGCCGGAGGGGACAATCCAAGGATTCAGTACTTC
J: TRBJ1-2; size: NA; D: NA; V: TRBV20-1; CDR3: CSATLGVRGYTF; DNA: TGCAGTGCTACCCTCGGGGTTCGTGGCTACACCTTC
J: TRBJ1-1; size: NA; D: NA; V: TRBV6-1; CDR3: CASSQQGLTEAFF; DNA: TGTGCCAGCAGCCAACAGGGACTAACTGAAGCTTTCTTT
J: TRBJ2-2; size: NA; D: NA; V: TRBV20-1; CDR3: CSATGQNTGELFF; DNA: TGCAGTGCTACGGGCCAGAACACCGGGGAGCTGTTTTTT
J: TRBJ2-1; size: NA; D: NA; V: TRBV7-9; CDR3: CASSVTGTGRHEQFF; DNA: TGTGCCAGCAGCGTAACCGGGACTGGACGACATGAGCAGTTCTTC
J: TRBJ1-5; size: NA; D: NA; V: TRBV13; CDR3: CASSVGDQPQHF; DNA: TGTGCCAGCAGCGTCGGGGATCAGCCCCAGCATTTT
J: TRBJ1-4; size: few; D: TRBD1; V: TRBV5-1; CDR3: CASTTGTANEKLFF; DNA: TGCGCCAGCACCACCGGGACAGCAAATGAAAAACTGTTTTTT
J: TRBJ1-6; size: once; D: TRBD1; V: TRBV4-3; CDR3: CASSQVMDRSNSPLHF; DNA: TGCGCCAGCAGCCAAGTTATGGACAGGAGCAATTCACCCCTCCACTTT
J: TRBJ1-2; size: few; D: TRBD1; V: TRBV7-2; CDR3: CASSARQGSYGYTF; DNA: TGTGCCAGCAGCGCCCGACAGGGAAGCTATGGCTACACCTTC
J: TRBJ1-2; size: few; D: NA; V: TRBV20-1; CDR3: CSASRLYGYTF; DNA: TGCAGTGCTAGCCGCCTCTATGGCTACACCTTC
J: TRBJ2-3; size: few; D: NA; V: TRBV29-1; CDR3: CSVWTDLSTDTQYF; DNA: TGCAGCGTTTGGACAGACCTTAGCACAGATACGCAGTATTTT
J: TRBJ1-2; size: few; D: NA; V: TRBV4-3; CDR3: CASSQGLLGYGYTF; DNA: TGCGCCAGCAGCCAAGGACTGCTGGGCTATGGCTACACCTTC
J: TRBJ1-2; size: NA; D: NA; V: TRBV6-5; CDR3: CASSYSLTGTNYGYTF; DNA: TGTGCCAGCAGTTACTCCCTGACAGGAACGAACTATGGCTACACCTTC
J: TRBJ2-3; size: few; D: NA; V: TRBV9; CDR3: CASSAGLLGDTQYF; DNA: TGTGCCAGCAGCGCGGGACTCCTGGGGGATACGCAGTATTTT
J: TRBJ2-5; size: once; D: NA; V: TRBV9; CDR3: CASSGGLPRGGYQETQYF; DNA: TGTGCCAGCAGCGGGGGGCTACCGAGAGGCGGGTACCAAGAGACCCAGTACTTC
J: TRBJ2-7; size: NA; D: TRBD2; V: TRBV7-9; CDR3: CASSLFQAGGSSYEQYF; DNA: TGTGCCAGCAGCTTATTTCAAGCGGGGGGGTCCTCCTACGAGCAGTACTTC
J: TRBJ2-7; size: NA; D: TRBD1; V: TRBV20-1; CDR3: CSARANIRRQGNEQYF; DNA: TGCAGTGCTAGAGCTAATATCCGCCGACAGGGTAACGAGCAGTACTTC
J: TRBJ1-4; size: NA; D: NA; V: TRBV5-5; CDR3: CASSFGTYDEKLFF; DNA: TGTGCCAGCAGCTTCGGGACATACGATGAAAAACTGTTTTTT
J: TRBJ2-7; size: NA; D: TRBD1; V: TRBV29-1; CDR3: CSVVTDTTGDGREQYF; DNA: TGCAGCGTTGTAACCGATACTACAGGGGATGGGAGAGAGCAGTACTTC
J: TRBJ2-3; size: few; D: NA; V: TRBV10-3; CDR3: CAIRGGGDTQYF; DNA: TGTGCCATCAGGGGGGGAGGAGATACGCAGTATTTT
J: TRBJ2-1; size: few; D: TRBD2; V: TRBV6-5; CDR3: CASRTSGGAYNEQFF; DNA: TGTGCCAGCAGAACTAGCGGGGGGGCCTACAATGAGCAGTTCTTC
J: TRBJ1-6; size: NA; D: NA; V: TRBV11-2; CDR3: CASSLAVGTTSPLHF; DNA: TGTGCCAGCAGCTTAGCGGTCGGGACAACATCACCCCTCCACTTT
J: TRBJ2-2; size: NA; D: NA; V: TRBV7-2; CDR3: CASSPGGGTRNTGELFF; DNA: TGTGCCAGCAGCCCTGGAGGAGGGACACGGAACACCGGGGAGCTGTTTTTT
J: TRBJ2-3; size: NA; D: TRBD2; V: TRBV7-2; CDR3: CASSLWLAGGPTDTQYF; DNA: TGTGCCAGCAGCTTATGGCTAGCGGGGGGGCCGACAGATACGCAGTATTTT
J: TRBJ2-1; size: few; D: NA; V: TRBV7-8; CDR3: CASSFTSYNEQFF; DNA: TGTGCCAGCAGCTTCACTTCCTACAATGAGCAGTTCTTC
J: TRBJ2-1; size: few; D: TRBD2; V: TRBV29-1; CDR3: CSVEGFSPGLGYNEQFF; DNA: TGCAGCGTTGAAGGTTTTTCCCCGGGACTAGGGTACAATGAGCAGTTCTTC
J: TRBJ1-4; size: few; D: NA; V: TRBV5-5; CDR3: CASSLGGGAEKLFF; DNA: TGTGCCAGCAGCTTGGGTGGGGGCGCGGAAAAACTGTTTTTT
J: TRBJ2-2; size: NA; D: TRBD1; V: TRBV24-1; CDR3: CATRTGGSDTGELFF; DNA: TGTGCCACCAGGACAGGGGGCAGCGACACCGGGGAGCTGTTTTTT
J: TRBJ1-6; size: NA; D: NA; V: TRBV6-4; CDR3: CASSEVGSSPLHF; DNA: TGTGCCAGCAGTGAAGTGGGGAGTTCACCCCTCCACTTT
J: TRBJ2-1; size: NA; D: NA; V: TRBV29-1; CDR3: CSVEDVGGDEQFF; DNA: TGCAGCGTTGAAGATGTTGGGGGCGATGAGCAGTTCTTC
J: TRBJ2-1; size: NA; D: TRBD2; V: TRBV2; CDR3: CASRPTSVAYNEQFF; DNA: TGTGCCAGCAGACCGACTAGCGTCGCCTACAATGAGCAGTTCTTC
J: TRBJ2-7; size: few; D: NA; V: TRBV6-5; CDR3: CASSPGVGYEQYF; DNA: TGTGCCAGCAGTCCCGGGGTGGGCTACGAGCAGTACTTC
J: TRBJ2-7; size: NA; D: NA; V: TRBV7-2; CDR3: CASGNLNYEQYF; DNA: TGTGCCAGCGGAAACCTAAACTACGAGCAGTACTTC
J: TRBJ2-5; size: NA; D: NA; V: TRBV7-9; CDR3: CASSPYLVGEQYF; DNA: TGTGCCAGCAGCCCATACCTAGTTGGTGAGCAGTACTTC
J: TRBJ2-4; size: NA; D: NA; V: TRBV10-3; CDR3: CAISEVANGLAKNIQYF; DNA: TGTGCCATCAGTGAGGTGGCAAATGGGTTAGCCAAAAACATTCAGTACTTC
J: TRBJ2-3; size: NA; D: NA; V: TRBV28; CDR3: CASSLTGPGGADTQYF; DNA: TGTGCCAGCAGTTTAACAGGTCCCGGAGGAGCAGATACGCAGTATTTT
J: TRBJ2-1; size: few; D: NA; V: TRBV29-1; CDR3: CSGLGGSYNEQFF; DNA: TGCAGCGGCCTTGGCGGGTCCTACAATGAGCAGTTCTTC
J: TRBJ2-3; size: NA; D: TRBD1; V: TRBV28; CDR3: CASSLGQGGTDTQYF; DNA: TGTGCCAGCAGTTTAGGACAGGGTGGGACAGATACGCAGTATTTT
J: TRBJ2-1; size: NA; D: NA; V: TRBV10-3; CDR3: CAIRNIDEQFF; DNA: TGTGCCATCAGGAATATCGATGAGCAGTTCTTC